Listed below are T cell receptor beta chains from one sample, sequenced in a study of blood T cell repertoires in COVID-19. Sequencing was performed with immunoSEQ multiplex PCR; in TCRdb, only in-frame clones are kept and a portion is missing. The data show around 19,000 clones, with 87% seen just once and roughly 8% held by the top ten. The sample was peripheral blood. These receptors were collected from a human donor in a cohort sampled during active COVID-19. The donor label of this sample is uncertain. The CDR3 runs from the conserved cysteine through the conserved F or W. Each record gives: D gene, J gene, V gene, clone size, CDR3 DNA, CDR3 protein. A D gene is named only where the DNA matches it firmly. Part of the rows lack a size; the others show once, few, many or a class for expanded clones.

NA | TRBJ2-2 | TRBV7-9 | NA | TGTGCCAGCAGCCCCCGCGTCGCCACCGGGGAGCTGTTTTTT | CASSPRVATGELFF
TRBD1 | TRBJ2-2 | TRBV28 | NA | TGTGCCAGCAGAAATCTCCCGGGACAGGGGTACACCGGGGAGCTGTTTTTT | CASRNLPGQGYTGELFF
NA | TRBJ2-5 | TRBV11-2 | NA | TGTGCCAGCAGCCCCGGTGGGGGCGCGGAGACCCAGTACTTC | CASSPGGGAETQYF
NA | TRBJ2-7 | TRBV7-9 | NA | TGTGCCAGCAGCCTCCGAGGTGCTCCCTACGAGCAGTACTTC | CASSLRGAPYEQYF
NA | TRBJ1-3 | TRBV7-9 | NA | TGTGCCAGCAGCTTAGTGAGCTCTGGAAACACCATATATTTT | CASSLVSSGNTIYF
TRBD1 | TRBJ2-1 | TRBV27 | NA | TGTGCCAGCGACCGGACAGGGGCGATCTACAATGAGCAGTTCTTC | CASDRTGAIYNEQFF
NA | TRBJ2-1 | TRBV15 | NA | TGTGCCACCAGCAGAGGTGCGGGACTCCCCTACAATGAGCAGTTCTTC | CATSRGAGLPYNEQFF
TRBD1 | TRBJ1-4 | TRBV7-9 | NA | TGTGCCAGCAGCCGGGACAGGGGAAACGAAAAACTGTTTTTT | CASSRDRGNEKLFF
TRBD2 | TRBJ2-2 | TRBV7-8 | NA | TGTGCCAGCAGCGCACCGGGACTAGCGGGAGTGAACACCGGGGAGCTGTTTTTT | CASSAPGLAGVNTGELFF
TRBD2 | TRBJ2-3 | TRBV2 | NA | TGTGCCAGCAGTGTTATGACTAGCGGCACAGATACGCAGTATTTT | CASSVMTSGTDTQYF
TRBD1 | TRBJ2-7 | TRBV5-8 | NA | TGTGCCAGCAGCTTGGTGGCGACAGGGCCTAGGTACGAGCAGTACTTC | CASSLVATGPRYEQYF
NA | TRBJ2-7 | TRBV7-2 | NA | TGTGCCAGCAGCTTAGCACAAGGGTACAGGGAGCAGTACTTC | CASSLAQGYREQYF
TRBD1 | TRBJ2-7 | TRBV7-3 | NA | TGTGCCAGCAGCTTAGGGCCAGGGGGCGAATACGAGCAGTACTTC | CASSLGPGGEYEQYF
NA | TRBJ2-2 | TRBV3-1/TRBV3-2 | once | TGTGCCAGCAGCCAATGGACAGTTGCGAACACCGGGGAGCTGTTTTTT | CASSQWTVANTGELFF
NA | TRBJ1-1 | TRBV2 | NA | TGTGCCAGCAGTGGGGAGGGGGGGCGGATGAACACTGAAGCTTTCTTT | CASSGEGGRMNTEAFF
TRBD2 | TRBJ2-1 | TRBV18 | large | TGTGCCAGCTCACTTCTAGCGGGAGGTGGAAATGAGCAGTTCTTC | CASSLLAGGGNEQFF
TRBD1 | TRBJ1-5 | TRBV19 | NA | TGTGCCAGTATCCCCTCCGGGACAGGGGCGGTTTATAGCAATCAGCCCCAGCATTTT | CASIPSGTGAVYSNQPQHF
NA | TRBJ2-2 | TRBV11-2 | NA | TGTGCCAGCAGCTTAAGGAGCTATTACACCGGGGAGCTGTTTTTT | CASSLRSYYTGELFF
TRBD2 | TRBJ2-2 | TRBV7-6 | NA | TGTGCCAGCAGCTTAGTGCTACCCGGGACTAGCGGGAGTATCGGGGAGCTGTTTTTT | CASSLVLPGTSGSIGELFF
NA | TRBJ1-1 | TRBV9 | NA | TGTGCCAGCAGCGTAGGAGGAGGAGGGCGAGCTTTCTTT | CASSVGGGGRAFF
TRBD2 | TRBJ2-7 | TRBV2 | NA | TGTGCCAGCAGTCTACCCCCTACTAGCGGGACGCACTACGAGCAGTACTTC | CASSLPPTSGTHYEQYF
NA | TRBJ1-3 | TRBV6-5 | NA | TGTGCCAGCAGTTACTCGAGGCGGACGGGAGCAAACACCATATATTTT | CASSYSRRTGANTIYF
NA | TRBJ1-2 | TRBV27 | NA | TGTGCCAGCAGTTTATCCGGGCAGGGGTATGGCTACACCTTC | CASSLSGQGYGYTF
TRBD2 | TRBJ2-4 | TRBV14 | NA | TGTGCCAGCAGCCAAGCCCCTCCCGGACTAGGAAACATTCAGTACTTC | CASSQAPPGLGNIQYF
NA | TRBJ2-7 | TRBV5-4 | once | TGTGCCAGCAGCTCCAGAACCAGGGCCCACGAGCAGTACTTC | CASSSRTRAHEQYF
TRBD1 | TRBJ2-7 | TRBV4-1 | NA | TGCGCCAGCAGCCCCACTTATGGGACAGGGGTCCACGAGCAGTACTTC | CASSPTYGTGVHEQYF
NA | TRBJ1-2 | TRBV3-1/TRBV3-2 | once | TGTGCCAGCAGCACACTAGGGAACTATGGCTACACCTTC | CASSTLGNYGYTF
TRBD2 | TRBJ2-7 | TRBV6-6 | NA | TGTGCCAGCAGCCGAAGCGTGGGGACTAGCGGAGCGATCTACGAGCAGTACTTC | CASSRSVGTSGAIYEQYF
TRBD1 | TRBJ2-7 | TRBV5-1 | once | TGCGCCAACCGTCCGGGACAGGGGGCGGTCAGCTCCTACGAGCAGTACTTC | CANRPGQGAVSSYEQYF
NA | TRBJ2-7 | TRBV29-1 | NA | TGCAGCGTCGCCGGGGGTCCCTACGAGCAGTACTTC | CSVAGGPYEQYF
NA | TRBJ2-7 | TRBV18 | once | TGTGCCAGCTCACCATACGGGAGCCCCTACGAGCAGTACTTC | CASSPYGSPYEQYF
TRBD1 | TRBJ2-1 | TRBV4-1 | few | TGCGCCAGCAGCCCGACAGGGGTTGGTGAGCAGTTCTTC | CASSPTGVGEQFF
NA | TRBJ2-5 | TRBV23-1 | NA | TGCGCCGCCAACCGCCTATGGAGCGGAAAACAAGAGACCCAGTACTTC | CAANRLWSGKQETQYF
NA | TRBJ1-4 | TRBV5-1 | NA | TGCGCCAGCAGCTTGGAGGCAGGTCCCGAAAAACTGTTTTTT | CASSLEAGPEKLFF
TRBD2 | TRBJ2-1 | TRBV18 | few | TGTGCCAGCTCCAGTACGGGGGGAGAAGGTTACAATGAGCAGTTCTTC | CASSSTGGEGYNEQFF
NA | TRBJ1-5 | TRBV5-3 | NA | TGTGCCAGAAGCTTGGGAAGAGGGACATCTGATAGCAATCAGCCCCAGCATTTT | CARSLGRGTSDSNQPQHF
TRBD1 | TRBJ2-7 | TRBV11-3 | NA | TGTGCCAGCAGCCGACGAATTTCCGGGACAGTCTCCTACGAGCAGTACTTC | CASSRRISGTVSYEQYF
NA | TRBJ1-2 | TRBV28 | once | TGTGCCAGCAGTTTACGGGCAGGGCCCTATGGCTACACCTTC | CASSLRAGPYGYTF
TRBD2 | TRBJ2-3 | TRBV5-1 | NA | TGCGCCAGCAGCAGCGGACTAGCGGGAGGAGATACGCAGTATTTT | CASSSGLAGGDTQYF
NA | TRBJ1-6 | TRBV3-1/TRBV3-2 | NA | TGTGCCAGCAGCCAAGGAAGACGGGGGTCACCCCTCCACTTT | CASSQGRRGSPLHF
TRBD1 | TRBJ2-7 | TRBV28 | NA | TGTGCCAGCAGCCGAGGGGACAGTCGGGTTGGGGAGCAGTACTTC | CASSRGDSRVGEQYF
NA | TRBJ2-7 | TRBV6-5 | NA | TGTGCCAGCAGAGGATCACAGGGAACCGAGCAGTACTTC | CASRGSQGTEQYF
NA | TRBJ1-1 | TRBV5-8 | NA | TGTGCCAGCGCCCGCGGGGTATTAAACACTGAAGCTTTCTTT | CASARGVLNTEAFF
TRBD1 | TRBJ1-5 | TRBV19 | NA | TGTGCCAGTAGTAGACAGGGTACCAGCAATCAGCCCCAGCATTTT | CASSRQGTSNQPQHF
NA | TRBJ2-6 | TRBV15 | NA | TGTGCCACCAGCAGAGCAGAGACAGGGGCCAACGTCCTGACTTTC | CATSRAETGANVLTF
NA | TRBJ2-1 | TRBV19 | NA | TGTGCCAGTAGTATTGACGCTAGCGTGTACAATGAGCAGTTCTTC | CASSIDASVYNEQFF
NA | TRBJ2-3 | TRBV6-5 | once | TGTGCCAGCAGGGAGAGAGTGAGCACAGATACGCAGTATTTT | CASRERVSTDTQYF
NA | TRBJ2-3 | TRBV5-1 | NA | TGCGCCAGCAGCTTGGTGCTAGGGGGCACAGATACGCAGTATTTT | CASSLVLGGTDTQYF
NA | TRBJ2-3 | TRBV7-3 | few | TGTGCCAGCAGCCCTCAGGGCGGGGCCACAGATACGCAGTATTTT | CASSPQGGATDTQYF
TRBD1 | TRBJ2-7 | TRBV9 | NA | TGTGCCAGCAGCGTAGTGGGGACAGGGCGCGAGCAGTACTTC | CASSVVGTGREQYF
NA | TRBJ1-3 | TRBV5-6 | once | TGTGCCAGCAGCCTAGAGTTCAACTCTGGAAACACCATATATTTT | CASSLEFNSGNTIYF
NA | TRBJ1-4 | TRBV6-4 | NA | TGTGCCAGCAGTGACTCGAACGGGTTAAGTGAAAAACTGTTTTTT | CASSDSNGLSEKLFF
NA | TRBJ2-3 | TRBV7-9 | NA | TGTGCCAGCAGCTTAATAGGAGGGAGCACAGATACGCAGTATTTT | CASSLIGGSTDTQYF
NA | TRBJ2-1 | TRBV27 | NA | TGTGCCAGCAAAAGGGAGATAAGGAATGAGCAGTTCTTC | CASKREIRNEQFF
TRBD2 | TRBJ2-5 | TRBV27 | once | TGTGCCAGCAGTATATCGTACGGGACTAGATACGGAGAGACCCAGTACTTC | CASSISYGTRYGETQYF
TRBD2 | TRBJ2-3 | TRBV9 | NA | TGTGCCAGCAGCGTAGCTAGCGGGACGGATAGGAGTACGCAGTATTTT | CASSVASGTDRSTQYF
TRBD1 | TRBJ2-2 | TRBV5-1 | NA | TGCGCCAGCAGTCTTGGACAGGGGAACACCGGGGAGCTGTTTTTT | CASSLGQGNTGELFF
NA | TRBJ1-6 | TRBV11-3 | NA | TGTGCCAGCAGCTATGGGGGCCAGAAGGATTCACCCCTCCACTTT | CASSYGGQKDSPLHF
NA | TRBJ2-5 | TRBV6-5 | NA | TGTGCCAGCAGTTCCGGGGGTGAGACCCAGTACTTC | CASSSGGETQYF